The T cell receptor (beta chain) under discussion was sequenced for a study of T-cell reconstitution after alpha-beta-depleted transplantation in children. This clonotype was recorded many times. Its antigen is currently unknown. Study findings and constraints: At the one-year point after transplant, T-cell counts and TCRbeta diversity were found to come mostly from T cells that had been newly produced. Surviving recipient T cells and thymic progenitors produced the high day-60 TCRbeta diversity seen in some patients. Expanded clones from the graft, numbering several hundred, reportedly supplied alpha-beta T cells about two months after transplant.

This CDR3 is 15 amino acids long. After removal of 2 bases from V and 6 bases from J, the junction contained 3 bases not matched to a gene. Unique molecular identifiers were used in preparing the TCRbeta library. TCRdb itself ran the PCR reads through MiXCR, one entry per CDR3 protein. This table holds roughly 670,000 distinct CDR3 sequences, about 12% found once. This TCR was recovered from a girl aged 2-9 years with congenital amegakaryocytic thrombocytopenia, due to receive a stem cell transplant. V is TRBV12-3 or TRBV12-4 and J is TRBJ1-5; 11 bases are a match to TRBD1. The specimen was PBMCs, collected before TCRalphabeta/CD19-depleted stem cell transplant. This chain's CDR3 is CASSLQGTGGQPQHF. The CDR3 DNA reads as TGTGCCAGCAGTTTACAAGGGACAGGGGGTCAGCCCCAGCATTTT.